This TCR beta chain comes out of a study of T cell repertoires in cytomegalovirus infection (dated by TCRdb to about 2019). A note on the overall study: Donor HLA type was relevant to the analysis, as public TCR beta signatures indicated carriage of CMV infection together with the matching HLA type.

Broad study findings and their caveats: In both this cohort and an independent approximately 370-donor cohort, the cumulative frequency of public TCR beta family members distinguished carriers of CMV infection plus the relevant HLA type. The ex vivo response was dominated by HLA-C-restricted CMV-specific TCR beta clonotypes, and the single most frequent clonotype in two of eight donors was supplied by these HLA-C-restricted clonotypes.

For this clonotype: It lacks a known antigen. No quality values exist for individual bases; no much larger clone is one base distant.

The germline V gene specifies MDHEN as CDR1 and SYDVKM as CDR2. Trimming at the junction amounts to 2 bases on V and 9 bases on J, and the germline ends lie 17 bases apart. Its CDR3 holds 16 amino acids, cysteine through phenylalanine. Of the read, only the CDR3 DNA is kept; its 48 bases are in frame from base 1. Sequenced using an Illumina HiSeq 1500. Through fastp at Q25 and MiXCR, TCRdb rebuilt clones from the public reads, retaining in-frame beta chains. All rows with the same CDR3 protein become a single entry with the most common DNA and genes. The sample table holds 500,000 or so distinct CDR3 sequences, of which approximately 15% were seen once. The ten largest clonotypes hold 24% of the sample.

The chain joins TRBV28 to TRBJ1-6; the D gene is possibly TRBD1, with 6 bases matching. The sequence was collected from a human donor in good health (CMV status not recorded). Some clones in this sample may be carry-over from other donors' samples. The sample comprised CD8+ T cells from PBMCs. The bases are TGTGCCAGCAGTTTAGAGTTCAGGGGTCCAGCTTCACCCCTCCACTTT. It translates to CASSLEFRGPASPLHF. Beyond the CDR3, the reference TRBV28 and TRBJ1-6 genes provide the residues; the full variable domain reads: DVKVTQSSRYLVKRTGEKVFLECVQDMDHENMFWYRQDPGLGLRLIYFSYDVKMKEKGDIPEGYSVSREKKERFSLILESASTNQTSMYLCASSLEFRGPASPLHFGNGTRLTVT.